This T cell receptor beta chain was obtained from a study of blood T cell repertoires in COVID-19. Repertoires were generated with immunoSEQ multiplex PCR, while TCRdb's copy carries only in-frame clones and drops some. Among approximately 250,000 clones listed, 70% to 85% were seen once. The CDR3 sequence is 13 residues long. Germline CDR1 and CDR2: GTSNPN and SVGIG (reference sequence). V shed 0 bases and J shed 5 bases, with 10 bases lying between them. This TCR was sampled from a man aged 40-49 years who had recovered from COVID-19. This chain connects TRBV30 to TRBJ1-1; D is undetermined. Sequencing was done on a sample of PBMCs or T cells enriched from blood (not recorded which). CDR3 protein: CAWSVLGGTEAFF. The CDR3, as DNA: TGTGCCTGGAGTGTATTGGGCGGGACTGAAGCTTTCTTT.